The clone carrying this T cell receptor beta chain was observed many times. The source of the sample is a study of metastatic and nonmetastatic thyroid tumors. TCRdb re-clonotyped the PCR reads via MiXCR. Counted here are about 48,000 clones, approximately 20% occurring once; the ten biggest clones make up about 4%. Not a single patient had been given any form of treatment at any point before undergoing thyroid surgery. The TCR originated in a male donor with papillary thyroid cancer or a benign thyroid nodule (not recorded which). Some clones in this sample may be carry-over from other donors' samples. What was sequenced was blood.

The CDR3 is CASSYLTASTDTQYF. The CDR3 DNA sequence: TGCGCCAGCAGCTACCTGACAGCTAGCACAGATACGCAGTATTTT. The V and J genes are TRBV5-1 and TRBJ2-3, with TRBD1 as a possible D gene (5 bases). The CDR3 sequence is 15 residues long. V was cut by 3 bases and J by 0 bases, with 11 bases left in between. Germline CDR1 SGHRS, CDR2 YFSETQ.